These T cell receptor beta chains were read from a single sample in a study of CD8+ T cells in alopecia areata. Repertoires were generated with immunoSEQ multiplex PCR, while TCRdb's copy carries only in-frame clones and drops some. The data contain about 140,000 clones, 70% to 90% of them singletons. The sequencing here drew on CD8+ T cells sorted from blood, taken at week 4, from a patient treated with tofacitinib. The receptors here all came from a human donor with alopecia areata. Both conserved end residues are part of each CDR3. The D gene is left open where the match is weak. Only some rows state a clone size, as once, few, many or a class for expanded clones.

v_call	j_call	clone_size	d_call	cdr3_aa	cdr3_nt
TRBV5-1	TRBJ2-2	NA	NA	CASSWDSNTGELFF	TGCGCCAGCAGCTGGGATTCGAACACCGGGGAGCTGTTTTTT
TRBV27	TRBJ2-7	NA	NA	CASSLSKGVEQYF	TGTGCCAGCAGTTTATCGAAAGGTGTCGAGCAGTACTTC
TRBV29-1	TRBJ2-4	NA	TRBD1	CSVGDRGRADIQYF	TGCAGCGTTGGCGACAGGGGAAGAGCGGACATTCAGTACTTC
TRBV5-6	TRBJ2-1	NA	TRBD2	CASSPLAESTYNEQFF	TGTGCCAGCAGCCCTCTAGCGGAGAGTACCTACAATGAGCAGTTCTTC
TRBV27	TRBJ2-2	NA	NA	CASSLSGWQTGELFF	TGTGCCAGCAGTTTATCGGGTTGGCAGACCGGGGAGCTGTTTTTT
TRBV27	TRBJ1-6	NA	NA	CASSREGAPYNSPLHF	TGTGCCAGCAGTAGGGAAGGTGCCCCCTATAATTCACCCCTCCACTTT
TRBV5-4	TRBJ1-2	once	NA	CASSLPDRPYGYTF	TGTGCCAGCAGCTTGCCTGACAGGCCCTATGGCTACACCTTC
TRBV5-1	TRBJ2-1	NA	NA	CASSLGLEANEQFF	TGCGCCAGCAGCTTGGGACTAGAGGCCAATGAGCAGTTCTTC
TRBV23-1	TRBJ1-5	NA	NA	CASTGGEGSNQPQHF	TGCGCCAGCACGGGTGGGGAGGGAAGCAATCAGCCCCAGCATTTT
TRBV7-6	TRBJ2-1	NA	NA	CASSLVSGDNEQFF	TGTGCCAGCAGCTTAGTGTCGGGGGACAATGAGCAGTTCTTC
TRBV7-9	TRBJ2-7	NA	NA	CASSWDFSYEQYF	TGTGCCAGCAGTTGGGACTTTTCCTACGAGCAGTACTTC
TRBV5-6	TRBJ2-7	NA	TRBD1	CASSFTQGIYEQYF	TGTGCCAGCAGCTTCACACAGGGGATCTACGAGCAGTACTTC
TRBV11-3	TRBJ2-7	NA	NA	CASSERGNEQYF	TGTGCCAGCAGCGAGAGGGGGAACGAGCAGTACTTC
TRBV7-9	TRBJ2-3	NA	TRBD2	CAGWTSTRTDTQYF	TGTGCCGGCTGGACTAGCACTCGCACAGATACGCAGTATTTT
TRBV6-6	TRBJ1-1	NA	TRBD1	CASSWTGGGGTEAFF	TGTGCCAGCAGTTGGACAGGGGGCGGGGGCACTGAAGCTTTCTTT
TRBV7-9	TRBJ2-1	NA	TRBD2	CASSLAGTRDNEQFF	TGTGCCAGCAGCTTAGCCGGGACTAGAGACAATGAGCAGTTCTTC
TRBV5-1	TRBJ2-7	NA	TRBD2	CASSLGATSGGDEQYF	TGCGCCAGCAGCTTGGGGGCGACTAGCGGGGGAGACGAGCAGTACTTC
TRBV9	TRBJ2-1	NA	NA	CASSVGHEQFF	TGTGCCAGCAGCGTAGGTCATGAGCAGTTCTTC
TRBV5-1	TRBJ2-3	few	NA	CASSLEFPPDTQYF	TGCGCCAGCAGCTTGGAGTTCCCCCCAGATACGCAGTATTTT
TRBV29-1	TRBJ2-1	NA	TRBD2	CSVEDPAGGGTYNEQFF	TGCAGCGTTGAAGATCCGGCGGGAGGGGGTACCTACAATGAGCAGTTCTTC
TRBV27	TRBJ2-7	NA	NA	CATISGYEQYF	TGTGCCACCATAAGCGGCTACGAGCAGTACTTC
TRBV11-2	TRBJ2-6	few	NA	CASSLISGANVLTF	TGTGCCAGCAGCTTAATCTCTGGGGCCAACGTCCTGACTTTC
TRBV29-1	TRBJ2-2	NA	NA	CSVERKREANTGELFF	TGCAGCGTTGAACGGAAGCGAGAAGCGAACACCGGGGAGCTGTTTTTT
TRBV9	TRBJ1-1	NA	NA	CASSEPGVNTEAFF	TGTGCCAGCAGCGAGCCAGGGGTGAACACTGAAGCTTTCTTT
TRBV7-7	TRBJ2-5	NA	NA	CASSPSAGVQETQYF	TGTGCCAGCAGCCCCAGCGCAGGGGTTCAAGAGACCCAGTACTTC
TRBV4-1	TRBJ2-2	NA	NA	CASGFTNTGELFF	TGCGCCAGTGGGTTTACGAACACCGGGGAGCTGTTTTTT
TRBV27	TRBJ2-7	NA	NA	CASSFSESSYEQYF	TGTGCCAGCAGTTTCTCTGAGAGCTCCTACGAGCAGTACTTC
TRBV27	TRBJ1-1	NA	NA	CASSPSSGATEAFF	TGTGCCAGCAGTCCTTCCTCAGGGGCCACTGAAGCTTTCTTT
TRBV5-1	TRBJ1-1	few	TRBD1	CASSLGQGEAFF	TGCGCCAGCAGCCTGGGACAGGGTGAAGCTTTCTTT
TRBV4-1	TRBJ2-1	NA	NA	CASSPRDASYNEQFF	TGCGCCAGCAGCCCCCGGGACGCCTCCTACAATGAGCAGTTCTTC
TRBV4-1	TRBJ2-3	NA	NA	CASSQDGQQADTQYF	TGCGCCAGCAGCCAAGATGGACAGCAGGCAGATACGCAGTATTTT
TRBV11-1	TRBJ2-1	NA	TRBD2	CASSLVSGRANEQFF	TGTGCCAGCAGCTTAGTTAGCGGGAGGGCCAATGAGCAGTTCTTC
TRBV4-2	TRBJ2-5	NA	NA	CASSQDRTATQYF	TGTGCCAGCAGCCAAGACAGGACTGCGACCCAGTACTTC
TRBV5-1	TRBJ2-3	few	NA	CASRGATTSTDTQYF	TGCGCCAGCAGGGGGGCGACAACAAGCACAGATACGCAGTATTTT
TRBV9	TRBJ2-7	few	TRBD1	CASSGTGTGSYEQYF	TGTGCCAGCAGCGGAACCGGGACAGGGTCCTACGAGCAGTACTTC
TRBV5-6	TRBJ2-3	once	TRBD1	CASRLQGASTDTQYF	TGTGCCAGCAGACTACAGGGGGCATCGACAGATACGCAGTATTTT
TRBV18	TRBJ2-1	NA	NA	CASSPGKAGLNEQFF	TGTGCCAGCTCACCGGGTAAAGCGGGTTTGAATGAGCAGTTCTTC
TRBV7-9	TRBJ2-7	few	NA	CASSSQNYEQYF	TGTGCCAGCAGCTCGCAGAATTACGAGCAGTACTTC
TRBV27	TRBJ2-7	NA	NA	CASSALASYEQYF	TGTGCCAGCAGTGCGCTTGCCTCCTACGAGCAGTACTTC
TRBV27	TRBJ1-1	NA	TRBD1	CASSPWDRIMVEAFF	TGTGCCAGCAGTCCGTGGGACAGGATAATGGTTGAAGCTTTCTTT
TRBV5-6	TRBJ2-1	NA	NA	CASSLGSHNEQFF	TGTGCCAGCAGCTTGGGGTCCCACAATGAGCAGTTCTTC
TRBV7-8	TRBJ2-7	NA	TRBD1	CASSPQGDPHYEQYF	TGTGCCAGCAGCCCTCAGGGGGACCCACACTACGAGCAGTACTTC
TRBV7-9	TRBJ1-2	NA	NA	CASSLEDPGYTF	TGTGCCAGCAGCTTAGAGGACCCTGGCTACACCTTC